Presented here are 12 T cell receptor beta chains from one specimen sequenced in a study of blood T cell repertoires in COVID-19. Sequencing used immunoSEQ multiplex PCR; TCRdb keeps in-frame clones, though not all of them. This sample has about 40,000 clones, with roughly three quarters found just once. Material for sequencing was peripheral blood. The receptors were sampled from an elderly man with acute or convalescent COVID-19.

The chain uses TRBV5-1 and TRBJ1-1; D not certain. The germline gives CDR1 SGHRS, CDR2 YFSETQ. V lost 4 bases to trimming and J lost 5 bases, with 12 bases between them. The CDR3 consists of 13 residues. CDR3 sequence: CASSIREGTEAFF. The DNA of the CDR3 is TGCGCCAGCAGCATCCGAGAGGGAACTGAAGCTTTCTTT.

This rearrangement joins TRBV9 to TRBJ2-7, with 13 nucleotides matching TRBD2. Germline trimming cut 4 bases from V and 7 bases from J; bases unmatched to any gene: 5. The CDR3 extends over 14 amino acids. Germline V CDR1 and CDR2: SGDLS, YYNGEE. In nucleotides, the CDR3 is TGTGCCAGCAGCCTACGGACTAGCGGGGGAGAGCAGTACTTC. This translates into CASSLRTSGGEQYF.

Here the CDR3 DNA reads TGTGCCAGCAGTCCGGGGGGGAGCACAGATACGCAGTATTTT. This gives the protein CASSPGGSTDTQYF. The chain recombines TRBV4-2 with TRBJ2-3, with 8 bases lining up with TRBD2. After removal of 6 bases from V and 0 bases from J, the junction contained 2 bases not matched to a gene. Per the germline V gene, CDR1 is LGHNA and CDR2 is YNFKEQ. The CDR3 runs to 14 residues.

The rearrangement links TRBV6-5 to TRBJ2-5; D is ambiguous. Germline values: CDR1 MNHEY, CDR2 SVGAGI. V shed 8 bases and J shed 2 bases, with 9 bases lying between them. The CDR3 covers 12 residues. In DNA, the CDR3 is TGTGCCAGCGACAACCCACAAGAGACCCAGTACTTC. Its translation: CASDNPQETQYF.

This chain links TRBV9 with TRBJ2-1; 10 positions agree with TRBD2. This CDR3 is 13 amino acids long. Germline V gene data show CDR1 as SGDLS and CDR2 as YYNGEE. V gave up 7 bases and J gave up 8 bases; unmatched junction bases: 6. The CDR3 DNA follows: TGTGCCAGCGGGCTAGCGGGAGCCCATGAGCAGTTCTTC. This gives the protein CASGLAGAHEQFF.

The chain carries TRBV10-2 and TRBJ2-5; 9 bases are shared with TRBD2. J gave up 5 bases and V 7 bases, and 8 bases lay outside the gene matches. The CDR3 totals 14 residues. Germline CDR1 and CDR2: WSHSY and SAAADI. CDR3 region: CASTAGGPRETQYF. In nucleotides, the CDR3 is TGCGCCAGCACCGCGGGAGGGCCGAGGGAGACCCAGTACTTC.

The V call is TRBV18, the J call TRBJ2-1, with TRBD1 matching over 8 bases. CDR1 is KGHSH and CDR2 is LQKENI in the germline V gene. The CDR3 spans 15 residues. With V trimmed by 6 bases and J by 7 bases, 11 bases remained unmatched. CDR3 residues: CASSPGQGMGNEQFF. The CDR3 DNA sequence: TGTGCCAGCTCGCCCGGACAGGGAATGGGGAATGAGCAGTTCTTC.

The chain recombines TRBV5-4 with TRBJ2-2, with 9 bases fitting TRBD1. Germline V lookup: CDR1 SGHNT, CDR2 YYREEE (reference sequence). V trimming: 6 bases; J trimming: 2 bases; junction bases outside the gene matches: 5. There are 15 residues in the CDR3. This CDR3 reads CASIDTGGNTGELFF. The CDR3 nucleotides read TGTGCCAGCATCGACACAGGGGGCAACACCGGGGAGCTGTTTTTT.

This chain uses TRBV19 with TRBJ2-1; 9 bases are a match to TRBD1. V lost 3 bases, J lost 5 bases, and 8 bases stayed unmatched. In germline, CDR1 is LNHDA, CDR2 SQIVND (reference sequence). There are 16 residues in the CDR3. The CDR3 here is CASSITGTGGHNEQFF. The CDR3 coding sequence is TGTGCCAGTAGTATTACCGGAACAGGGGGCCACAATGAGCAGTTCTTC.

The chain uses TRBV6-1 and TRBJ1-3; D not certain. The germline CDR1 and CDR2 sequences are MNHNS and SASEGT. V shed 2 bases and J shed 3 bases, with 17 bases lying between them. The CDR3 covers 17 residues. CDR3: CASSEHVGGMVGNTIYF. DNA for the CDR3: TGTGCCAGCAGTGAACACGTAGGCGGGATGGTTGGAAACACCATATATTTT.

This clone was recorded once. The chain is built from TRBV27 and TRBJ1-1; TRBD1 is a possible D gene (6 bases). CDR3 size: 14 residues. V gave up 3 bases and J gave up 3 bases, with 11 bases separating them. From germline, CDR1 is MNHEY and CDR2 SMNVEV (reference sequence). DNA for the CDR3: TGTGCCAGCAGTTTTCAGGGGAAACACACTGAAGCTTTCTTT. It translates to CASSFQGKHTEAFF.

DNA for the CDR3: TGTGCCAGCAGCGGTATTTACGGCGGGTTCATACAGTTCTTC. Amino acids: CASSGIYGGFIQFF. This chain joins TRBV14 and TRBJ2-1, with D maybe TRBD2 (5 bases). V dropped 5 bases and J dropped 13 bases, with 21 bases sitting between them. The CDR3 contains 14 residues. Germline lookup yields CDR1 SGHDN and CDR2 FVKESK.